Presented here are 9 T cell receptor beta chains from one specimen sequenced in a study of early T cells in non-severe SARS-CoV-2 infection. TCRdb analysed the 5' RACE reads with MiXCR anew, one entry per CDR3 protein. The profile shows 64,000 or so distinct CDR3 sequences, about an eighth of them singletons. The material sequenced was whole blood. Receptors were obtained from an adult who was a healthcare worker with PCR-confirmed SARS-CoV-2 infection or an uninfected control (not recorded which).

This chain uses TRBV12-3 or TRBV12-4 with TRBJ1-2; TRBD1 is a possible D gene (5 bases). With 5 bases removed from V and 6 bases from J, the gap between germline ends came to 7 bases. The CDR3 consists of 11 residues. CDR3 bases: TGTGCCAGCAGTCAAGGGGATGGCTACACCTTC. It yields the protein CASSQGDGYTF.

The chain is built from TRBV27 and TRBJ2-3; 10 bases agree with TRBD2. There are 15 residues in the CDR3. Germline V gene lookup returns CDR1 MNHEY and CDR2 SMNVEV (reference sequence). V trimming: 2 bases; J trimming: 1 base; junction bases outside the gene matches: 0. For the CDR3, the DNA is TGTGCCAGCAGTTTAGGGACTAGCGGCACAGATACGCAGTATTTT. Protein product: CASSLGTSGTDTQYF.

In this sample, this clonotype turned up a few times. The genes are TRBV27 and TRBJ1-1; TRBD1 might be the D (5 bases). This CDR3 has 14 amino acids. Germline CDR1 is MNHEY and CDR2 is SMNVEV (reference sequence). V lost 7 bases and J 1 base, leaving 13 bases between the germline ends. The CDR3 DNA reads as TGTGCCAGCAAACAGCTTGACAGGAACACTGAAGCTTTCTTT. The encoded protein is CASKQLDRNTEAFF.

This clonotype was observed a few times. The CDR3 nucleotides read TGTGCCAGTAGTATAAGGGGGACTAGCGGGGATTCCTACAATGAGCAGTTCTTC. Protein: CASSIRGTSGDSYNEQFF. The J gene is TRBJ2-1, the V gene TRBV19; the match to TRBD2 covers 13 bases. CDR1 and CDR2 from the germline V gene are LNHDA and SQIVND (reference sequence). The CDR3 contains 18 residues. J lost 1 base, V lost 2 bases, and 5 bases had no gene match.

The chain has TRBV24-1 and TRBJ2-5, with D perhaps matching TRBD1 (6 bases). The CDR3 has 15 amino acids. Germline lookup yields CDR1 KGHDR and CDR2 SFDVKD. V was clipped by 2 bases and J by 5 bases, with 14 bases between them. The CDR3 DNA follows: TGTGCCACCAGTGATTCGAGTACAGGGCCCGAGACCCAGTACTTC. Protein product: CATSDSSTGPETQYF.

This clonotype has a count of ten or more. The gene calls are TRBV4-1 and TRBJ2-3; 15 bases are a match to TRBD2. The V segment lost 2 bases and the J segment 3 bases; nucleotides outside the gene matches: 24. Germline lookup yields CDR1 MGHRA and CDR2 YSYEKL. The CDR3 contains 24 residues. The DNA of the CDR3 is TGCGCCAGCAGCCAACCCAAGATGGGAATAGGACTAGCGGGGGGGCCAGAAAGAACAGATACGCAGTATTTT. As protein: CASSQPKMGIGLAGGPERTDTQYF.

The table lists this clonotype with a few counts. This chain connects TRBV12-3 or TRBV12-4 to TRBJ2-2; TRBD1 aligns across 10 bases. The CDR3 runs 15 residues. Unmatched junction bases numbered 9, after V lost 7 bases and J lost 7 bases. CDR3 DNA: TGTGCCAGCAACTTGGGACAGGGGTGGGGCGGGGAGCTGTTTTTT. Amino acids: CASNLGQGWGGELFF.

This clonotype came up a few times. The rearrangement links TRBV29-1 to TRBJ2-2, with D unclear. Deletions cut 1 base from V and 7 bases from J, with 4 bases between. CDR3 length equals 11 residues. The germline V gene has CDR1 SQVTM and CDR2 ANQGSEA. The CDR3 sequence is CSVEGIGELFF. For the CDR3, the DNA is TGCAGCGTTGAAGGGATCGGGGAGCTGTTTTTT.

The CDR3: CASSSGEGATYEQYF. The CDR3 DNA is TGTGCCAGCAGTTCAGGGGAGGGGGCAACCTACGAGCAGTACTTC. The V and J genes are TRBV7-9 and TRBJ2-7; either TRBD1 or TRBD2 may supply D (7 bases each). Between the trimmed V and J ends, which lost 6 bases and 2 bases, there was a span of 17 bases. The CDR3 covers 15 residues. The germline gives CDR1 SEHNR, CDR2 FQNEAQ (reference sequence).